The 28 T cell receptor beta chains below come from one sample, sequenced in a study of T cell repertoires in cytomegalovirus infection. Their recognized antigens are unknown. Each CDR3 protein is one row after TCRdb ran MiXCR on the reads. The table has approximately 89,000 distinct CDR3 sequences, 25% to 35% seen once. Material: CD8+ T cells from cultured PBMCs, obtained from culture after CMV antigen stimulation. Every receptor here comes from a human donor in good health (CMV status not recorded). Some clones in this sample may be carry-over from other donors' samples.

This clonotype occurred a few times. The chain is built from TRBV7-9 and TRBJ2-3; 15 bases agree with TRBD2. Losses at the gene ends were 2 bases for V and 0 bases for J; bases not matched to a gene: 9. The CDR3 is made up of 20 amino acids. CDR1 is SEHNR, CDR2 FQNEAQ, per germline (reference sequence). CDR3 sequence: CASSLYPGLAGGRSTDTQYF. CDR3 DNA: TGTGCCAGCAGCTTATATCCGGGACTAGCGGGGGGCCGAAGCACAGATACGCAGTATTTT.

This clonotype was detected a few times. The chain combines TRBV9 with TRBJ2-7; D is perhaps TRBD1 or TRBD2 (5 bases each). V was pared by 0 bases and J by 2 bases, with 12 bases between. The germline V gene encodes CDR1 SGDLS and CDR2 YYNGEE. This CDR3 comprises 15 residues. The CDR3 DNA reads TGTGCCAGCAGCGTAGATGGGACGTTAACCTACGAGCAGTACTTC. Translating gives CASSVDGTLTYEQYF. Combining the CDR3 with reference TRBV9 and TRBJ2-7 gives the whole variable domain DSGVTQTPKHLITATGQRVTLRCSPRSGDLSVYWYQQSLDQGLQFLIQYYNGEERAKGNILERFSAQQFPDLHSELNLSSLELGDSALYFCASSVDGTLTYEQYFGPGTRLTVT.

The chain couples TRBV7-2 to TRBJ1-1; tentative D call: TRBD1 (6 bases). Trimming cost V 6 bases and J 1 base, with 15 bases left between them. The CDR3 contains 15 residues. Germline loops: CDR1 SGHTA, CDR2 FQGNSA. This CDR3 is CASSLRRGPNTEAFF. CDR3 nucleotides: TGTGCCAGCAGTTTACGCAGGGGCCCGAACACTGAAGCTTTCTTT.

V is TRBV6-5 and J is TRBJ1-1; 8 nucleotides line up with TRBD1. Germline loops: CDR1 MNHEY, CDR2 SVGAGI. J lost 4 bases, V lost 7 bases, and 11 bases had no gene match. The CDR3 sequence is 15 residues long. The CDR3 loop is CASNPPQDRVTEAFF. For the CDR3, the DNA is TGTGCCAGCAATCCACCCCAGGACAGGGTCACTGAAGCTTTCTTT.

Ten or more counts support this clonotype. The V gene is TRBV7-2, the J gene TRBJ1-1, with 7 bases fitting TRBD1. The germline V gene encodes CDR1 SGHTA and CDR2 FQGNSA. The trim removed 5 bases at V and 3 bases at J, leaving 9 bases unmatched. CDR3 length: 15 amino acids. CDR3 loop: CASSTRTGVDTEAFF. In DNA form, the CDR3 reads TGTGCCAGCAGCACCCGGACAGGTGTCGACACTGAAGCTTTCTTT.

The chain combines TRBV12-3 or TRBV12-4 with TRBJ2-2, with D perhaps matching TRBD1 or TRBD2 (6 bases each). CDR3 length equals 16 residues. Trimming left V 7 bases short and J 2 bases short, with 17 bases between. CDR3 residues: CASIPGAQANTGELFF. The CDR3 bases are TGTGCCAGCATCCCGGGGGCCCAAGCCAACACCGGGGAGCTGTTTTTT.

The rearrangement uses TRBV19 and TRBJ2-1; TRBD2 might be the D (7 bases). The CDR3 has 15 residues. The V end was cut by 3 bases, the J end by 12 bases, with 21 bases between. CDR1 and CDR2 from the germline V gene are LNHDA and SQIVND (reference sequence). The CDR3 DNA sequence: TGTGCCAGTAGTATCGGGGGCAGGGGCCGCGGGGGGCAGTTCTTC. Translated, it gives CASSIGGRGRGGQFF.

The chain couples TRBV12-3 or TRBV12-4 to TRBJ1-2; weak D call: TRBD1 (6 bases). V gave up 6 bases and J gave up 5 bases, with 16 bases separating them. CDR3 length equals 14 residues. The CDR3 spells CASSSTGLRYGYTF. In DNA form, the CDR3 reads TGTGCCAGCAGCTCTACAGGGTTGAGATATGGCTACACCTTC.

V and J are TRBV27 and TRBJ1-6; tentative D call: TRBD1 (6 bases). CDR3 length: 14 residues. Per the germline V gene, CDR1 is MNHEY and CDR2 is SMNVEV (reference sequence). The ends were cut back, 6 bases at V and 10 bases at J, with 16 bases in the middle. CDR3 bases: TGTGCCAGCAGATTCCTTGGGGGCGGATCACCCCTCCACTTT. It translates to CASRFLGGGSPLHF.

This chain links TRBV2 with TRBJ2-3; 14 positions match TRBD2. Germline V CDR1 and CDR2: SNHLY, FYNNEI. V lost 5 bases and J lost 2; bases outside the gene matches: 15. The CDR3 spans 20 residues. CDR3 in amino acids: CASSPPGTSGGSPPTDTQYF. The CDR3 region has the DNA TGTGCCAGCAGTCCCCCCGGGACTAGCGGGGGCTCGCCCCCCACAGATACGCAGTATTTT. The full variable domain, its missing parts supplied by reference TRBV2 and TRBJ2-3, is EPEVTQTPSHQVTQMGQEVILRCVPISNHLYFYWYRQILGQKVEFLVSFYNNEISEKSEIFDDQFSVERPDGSNFTLKIRSTKLEDSAMYFCASSPPGTSGGSPPTDTQYFGPGTRLTVL.

Of note for this clonotype: A read error may explain this, as a much larger clone is one base away. Because it lacks the conserved phenylalanine or tryptophan at the end, this CDR3 is likely a read error. The CDR3 DNA reads as TGTGCCAGCAGCTCGGACGGAAACACTGAAGCTTTCCTT. Protein product: CASSSDGNTEAFL. V is TRBV7-3 and J is TRBJ1-1; D gene unclear. CDR1 SGHTA and CDR2 FQGTGA come from the germline V gene. CDR3 length equals 13 residues. V was trimmed by 4 bases and J by 2 bases, leaving 8 bases between them.

This clonotype has just a few counts. The chain uses TRBV5-4 and TRBJ2-3; D possibly corresponds to TRBD1 (6 bases). In germline, CDR1 is SGHNT, CDR2 YYREEE (reference sequence). V was pared by 0 bases and J by 5 bases, with 19 bases between. The CDR3 sequence is 17 residues long. CDR3 in DNA: TGTGCCAGCAGCTTGGCCGAGGCAGGGGCTCGAGGAGATACGCAGTATTTT. It translates to CASSLAEAGARGDTQYF.

The chain has TRBV4-1 and TRBJ2-5; a weak D match, TRBD1 (7 bases). Germline CDR1 MGHRA, CDR2 YSYEKL. The CDR3 runs 13 residues. Trimming shortened V by 3 bases and J by 5 bases, and 10 bases separated the two germline ends. CDR3 DNA: TGCGCCAGCAGCCAGGCAGGGGGGGAGACCCAGTACTTC. It codes for CASSQAGGETQYF.

This clonotype appeared many times. The V and J genes are TRBV7-2 and TRBJ2-1; D gene ambiguous. Trimming cost V 7 bases and J 5 bases, with 9 bases left between them. CDR3 size: 12 residues. The germline V gene encodes CDR1 SGHTA and CDR2 FQGNSA. This chain's CDR3 is CASIDLHNEQFF. CDR3 DNA sequence: TGTGCCAGCATTGATCTCCACAATGAGCAGTTCTTC. The variable domain in full, with the rest retrieved from reference TRBV7-2 and TRBJ2-1, is GAGVSQSPSNKVTEKGKDVELRCDPISGHTALYWYRQSLGQGLEFLIYFQGNSAPDKSGLPSDRFSAERTGGSVSTLTIQRTQQEDSAVYLCASIDLHNEQFFGPGTRLTVL.

This chain's CDR3 is CASRRQETYGYTF. As DNA, the CDR3 is TGTGCCAGCAGGCGTCAGGAGACCTATGGCTACACCTTC. V is TRBV12-3 or TRBV12-4 and J is TRBJ1-2; no clear D. The CDR3 has 13 amino acids. V lost 6 bases to trimming and J lost 4 bases, with 12 bases between them.

The chain couples TRBV11-2 to TRBJ2-3; a weak D match, TRBD2 (5 bases). The germline gives CDR1 SGHAT, CDR2 FQNNGV. Trimming shortened V by 3 bases and J by 1 base, and 11 bases separated the two germline ends. The CDR3 covers 15 residues. In DNA, the CDR3 is TGTGCCAGCAGCTTCGGAGGCGGGCGCACAGATACGCAGTATTTT. It codes for CASSFGGGRTDTQYF.

The chain joins TRBV20-1 to TRBJ1-1, with TRBD1 identical over 11 bases. This CDR3 has 13 amino acids. Germline trimming cut 6 bases from V and 3 bases from J; bases unmatched to any gene: 3. Germline CDR1 and CDR2: DFQATT and SNEGSKA (reference sequence). The CDR3 DNA reads TGCAGTGCGGACAGGGGGCCCGACACTGAAGCTTTCTTT. It is translated as CSADRGPDTEAFF.

This clonotype was observed a few times. The V gene is TRBV6-5, the J gene TRBJ2-5; tentatively, D is TRBD1 or TRBD2 (5 bases each). CDR1 is MNHEY, CDR2 SVGAGI, per germline. The CDR3 has 17 amino acids. Trimming stripped 2 bases from V and 2 bases from J, with 18 bases between. CDR3 sequence (DNA): TGTGCCAGCAGTTACACCGGGACGAGGATCGTACAAGAGACCCAGTACTTC. Translation: CASSYTGTRIVQETQYF.

The V gene is TRBV7-9, the J gene TRBJ1-2, with D maybe TRBD1 (5 bases). CDR1 and CDR2 (germline): SEHNR, FQNEAQ (reference sequence). The ends were cut back, 4 bases at V and 1 base at J, with 13 bases in the middle. This CDR3 comprises 15 residues. CDR3 protein: CASSSRDLLNYGYTF. The DNA for the CDR3 is TGTGCCAGCAGCTCCAGGGACCTCCTTAACTATGGCTACACCTTC.

Regarding this clonotype: An end of the junction does not agree with germline; a read error may underlie this. The chain joins TRBV7-3 to TRBJ2-7, with D maybe TRBD1 (5 bases). The CDR3 is 13 residues long. Germline lookup yields CDR1 SGHTA and CDR2 FQGTGA. CDR3 sequence: CASSLTQDYEQYF. As DNA, the CDR3 is TGTGCCAGCAGCCTAACACAGGATTACGAGCAGTACTTC.

A few counts support this clonotype. This chain joins TRBV27 and TRBJ1-1, with D perhaps TRBD1 (5 bases). This CDR3 comprises 14 residues. Trimming cost V 2 bases and J 4 bases, with 11 bases left between them. Germline V gene sequence: CDR1 MNHEY, CDR2 SMNVEV (reference sequence). CDR3 nucleotides: TGTGCCAGCAGTTTAGTCGGGGCTGGCACTGAAGCTTTCTTT. This translates into CASSLVGAGTEAFF.

This chain uses TRBV2 with TRBJ2-2; 9 bases are shared with TRBD1. The CDR3 length is 15 residues. The trim removed 4 bases at V and 2 bases at J, leaving 2 bases unmatched. The germline gives CDR1 SNHLY, CDR2 FYNNEI. CDR3 sequence reads: CASSVGQGNTGELFF. The CDR3 DNA is TGTGCCAGCAGTGTGGGACAGGGAAACACCGGGGAGCTGTTTTTT.

V and J are TRBV27 and TRBJ1-5, with D perhaps TRBD1 (5 bases). The germline V gene encodes CDR1 MNHEY and CDR2 SMNVEV (reference sequence). The CDR3 length is 14 residues. Trimming took 5 bases from V and 2 from J, leaving 10 bases between them. The CDR3 bases are TGTGCCAGCAGTATCAGGGATGGCAATCAGCCCCAGCATTTT. This translates into CASSIRDGNQPQHF.

The rearrangement joins TRBV9 to TRBJ2-3, with D unclear. The CDR3 extends over 16 amino acids. Germline lookup yields CDR1 SGDLS and CDR2 YYNGEE. Trimming stripped 3 bases from V and 2 bases from J, with 16 bases between. CDR3 amino acids: CASSGQTGMVTDTQYF. The CDR3 coding sequence is TGTGCCAGCAGCGGGCAAACTGGGATGGTCACAGATACGCAGTATTTT. The full variable domain, with the rest looked up from reference TRBV9 and TRBJ2-3, is DSGVTQTPKHLITATGQRVTLRCSPRSGDLSVYWYQQSLDQGLQFLIQYYNGEERAKGNILERFSAQQFPDLHSELNLSSLELGDSALYFCASSGQTGMVTDTQYFGPGTRLTVL.

V is TRBV4-1 and J is TRBJ1-1; 11 bases are shared with TRBD1. In germline, CDR1 is MGHRA, CDR2 YSYEKL. CDR3 length: 15 amino acids. V trimming: 5 bases; J trimming: 3 bases; junction bases outside the gene matches: 5. CDR3 sequence (DNA): TGCGCCAGCAGCTCGGGACAGGGGGGGGACACTGAAGCTTTCTTT. Its translation: CASSSGQGGDTEAFF.

The V call is TRBV12-3 or TRBV12-4, the J call TRBJ1-3, with D possibly being TRBD1 (5 bases). Trimming removed 8 bases from V and 4 bases from J, with 9 bases in between. The CDR3 is made up of 12 amino acids. For the CDR3, the DNA is TGTGCCAGCCCCCAGGGAGGAAACACCATATATTTT. The encoded protein is CASPQGGNTIYF.

In its sample, this clonotype was seen many times. V usage is TRBV20-1 and J usage is TRBJ2-1, with 8 positions matching TRBD2. This CDR3 comprises 14 residues. Trimming at V came to 6 bases and at J to 6 bases, leaving 10 bases not matched to a gene. The germline V gene has CDR1 DFQATT and CDR2 SNEGSKA (reference sequence). The CDR3 DNA sequence: TGCAGTGCCAAGGGACTAGTAATTGTCAATGAGCAGTTCTTC. Amino acids: CSAKGLVIVNEQFF.

At least ten counts were recorded for this clonotype. J is TRBJ1-2 and V is TRBV7-2; 8 nucleotides match TRBD1. This CDR3 spans 14 amino acids. With V trimmed by 7 bases and J by 6 bases, 10 bases remained unmatched. The germline V gene encodes CDR1 SGHTA and CDR2 FQGNSA. The DNA of the CDR3 is TGTGCCAGCACCACGACAGGGGCTTTTGATGGCTACACCTTC. It is translated as CASTTTGAFDGYTF.